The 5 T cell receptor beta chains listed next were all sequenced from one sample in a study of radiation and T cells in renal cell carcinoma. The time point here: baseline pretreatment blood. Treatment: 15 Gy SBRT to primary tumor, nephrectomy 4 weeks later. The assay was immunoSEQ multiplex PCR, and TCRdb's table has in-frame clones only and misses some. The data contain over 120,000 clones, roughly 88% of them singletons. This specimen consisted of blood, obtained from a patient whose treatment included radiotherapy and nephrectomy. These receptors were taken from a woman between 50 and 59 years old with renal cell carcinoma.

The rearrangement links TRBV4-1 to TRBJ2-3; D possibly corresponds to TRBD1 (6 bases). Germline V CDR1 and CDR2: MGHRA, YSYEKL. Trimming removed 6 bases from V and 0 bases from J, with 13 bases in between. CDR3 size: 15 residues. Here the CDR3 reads CASRAGQWSTDTQYF. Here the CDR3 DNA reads TGCGCCAGCAGAGCTGGACAGTGGAGCACAGATACGCAGTATTTT.

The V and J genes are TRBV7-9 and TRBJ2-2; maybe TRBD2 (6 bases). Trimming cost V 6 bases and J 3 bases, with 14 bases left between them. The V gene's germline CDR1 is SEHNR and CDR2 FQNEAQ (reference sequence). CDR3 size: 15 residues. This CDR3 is CASSRGNWDTGELFF. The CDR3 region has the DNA TGTGCCAGCAGTCGGGGGAACTGGGACACCGGGGAGCTGTTTTTT.

The CDR3 spells CASSLDPGGDYGYTF. The CDR3 DNA sequence: TGTGCCAGCAGCTTGGATCCGGGTGGGGACTATGGCTACACCTTC. The chain employs TRBV5-4 and TRBJ1-2; D not certain. Germline CDR1 reads SGHNT; CDR2 reads YYREEE (reference sequence). Trimming took 0 bases from V and 3 from J, leaving 12 bases between them. The length of the CDR3 is 15 residues.

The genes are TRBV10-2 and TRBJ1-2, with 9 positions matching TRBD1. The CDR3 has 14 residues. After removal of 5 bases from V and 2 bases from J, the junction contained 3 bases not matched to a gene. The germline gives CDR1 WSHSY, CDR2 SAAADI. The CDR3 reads CASSPDRGNYGYTF. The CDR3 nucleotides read TGCGCCAGCAGTCCGGACAGGGGAAACTATGGCTACACCTTC.

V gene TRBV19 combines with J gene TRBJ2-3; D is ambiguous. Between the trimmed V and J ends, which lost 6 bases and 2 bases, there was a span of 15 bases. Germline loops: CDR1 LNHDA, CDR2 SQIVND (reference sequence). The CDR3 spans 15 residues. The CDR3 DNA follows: TGTGCCAGTAGCAACGGCCTAGGAAACACAGATACGCAGTATTTT. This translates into CASSNGLGNTDTQYF.